Shown below are 17 T cell receptor beta chains from a single sample sequenced in a study of Ad26.COV2.S vaccination and SARS-CoV-2 variants. Described treatment: over 15 received Ad26.COV2.S at low or high dose, single or two shots; several received placebo; per-sample allocation not given. It was on day 63 after the first vaccine or placebo injection that samples were taken. Produced via immunoSEQ multiplex PCR; TCRdb's table is partial and in-frame only. The sample holds approximately 500,000 clones; 87% are singletons and the top ten take 9.5% to 15%. The material was peripheral blood, obtained in a trial of Ad26.COV2.S vaccine versus placebo. Receptors originate from a person between 18 and 59 years old who received the Ad26.COV2.S COVID-19 vaccine or a placebo.

This chain uses TRBV30 with TRBJ1-6; no firm D call. The CDR3 has 14 amino acids. Deletions cut 1 base from V and 5 bases from J, with 9 bases between. The germline CDR1 and CDR2 sequences are GTSNPN and SVGIG (reference sequence). The CDR3 sequence is CAWSGPANNSPLHF. The CDR3, as DNA: TGTGCCTGGAGTGGCCCAGCAAATAATTCACCCCTCCACTTT.

The chain joins TRBV5-1 to TRBJ2-3, with 15 bases that match TRBD2. Germline values: CDR1 SGHRS, CDR2 YFSETQ. Trimming removed 7 bases from V and 4 bases from J; junction bases left unmatched: 4. The CDR3 covers 15 residues. CDR3: CASGRTSGRADTQYF. In nucleotides, the CDR3 is TGCGCCAGCGGGCGGACTAGCGGGAGGGCAGATACGCAGTATTTT.

Points on this clone: The junction and the germline gene differ at one end; a read error may be behind it. The V and J genes are TRBV7-7 and TRBJ2-1, with 9 bases lining up with TRBD2. The CDR3 totals 15 residues. Germline V gene lookup returns CDR1 SSHAT and CDR2 FNYEAQ (reference sequence). The CDR3 nucleotides are TGTGCTAGCAGCTTAGGGGGAGCGGGAGGTAATGAGCAGTTCTTC. It encodes CASSLGGAGGNEQFF.

The rearrangement uses TRBV27 and TRBJ2-7; D possibly matches TRBD1 or TRBD2 (5 bases each). Germline assignment: CDR1 MNHEY and CDR2 SMNVEV (reference sequence). This CDR3 contains 13 residues. With 8 bases removed from V and 2 bases from J, the gap between germline ends came to 13 bases. CDR3 loop: CASAPGQAYEQYF. In nucleotides, the CDR3 is TGTGCCAGCGCCCCGGGGCAGGCCTACGAGCAGTACTTC.

The DNA of the CDR3 is TGTGCCAGCAGTGAGGGGGGCTCGTATGAAAAACTGTTTTTT. Translated, it gives CASSEGGSYEKLFF. The V and J genes are TRBV2 and TRBJ1-4; possible D gene TRBD1, 6 bases. The germline gives CDR1 SNHLY, CDR2 FYNNEI. The CDR3 is made up of 14 amino acids. V lost 3 bases, J lost 6 bases, and 11 bases lay in between.

This clone is a singleton in its sample. CDR3 in DNA: TGCAGCGTTGATGGACTAGCGAACAATGAGCAGTTCTTC. The encoded protein is CSVDGLANNEQFF. The chain carries TRBV29-1 and TRBJ2-1; 9 nucleotides match TRBD2. The CDR3 extends over 13 amino acids. Germline CDR1 and CDR2: SQVTM and ANQGSEA. V gave up 3 bases and J gave up 5 bases; unmatched junction bases: 2.

J is TRBJ2-1 and V is TRBV2; 12 bases align to TRBD2. V lost 5 bases and J lost 5; bases outside the gene matches: 13. The CDR3 runs to 18 residues. Germline V lookup: CDR1 SNHLY, CDR2 FYNNEI. The CDR3 here is CASSTVTLLAGGHNEQFF. The CDR3 bases are TGTGCCAGCAGTACCGTAACCCTCCTAGCGGGAGGGCACAATGAGCAGTTCTTC.

The J gene is TRBJ1-5, the V gene TRBV5-6, with D perhaps TRBD1 (6 bases). Germline CDR1 is SGHDT and CDR2 is YYEEEE. V lost 1 base and J 7 bases, leaving 9 bases between the germline ends. The CDR3 totals 13 residues. CDR3 in DNA: TGTGCCAGCAGCTTGACAGGGCGACAGCCCCAGCATTTT. Encoded protein: CASSLTGRQPQHF. The full variable domain, completed using reference TRBV5-6 and TRBJ1-5, is DAGVTQSPTHLIKTRGQQVTLRCSPKSGHDTVSWYQQALGQGPQFIFQYYEEEERQRGNFPDRFSGHQFPNYSSELNVNALLLGDSALYLCASSLTGRQPQHFGDGTRLSIL.

The chain uses TRBV27 and TRBJ2-2; weak D call: TRBD1 (6 bases). CDR1 and CDR2 (germline): MNHEY, SMNVEV (reference sequence). The CDR3 loop spans 14 amino acids. Trimming took off 7 bases at V and 6 bases at J, with 15 bases between the two ends. The CDR3 reads CASTGTPGAGELFF. As DNA, the CDR3 is TGTGCCAGCACCGGGACACCAGGAGCCGGGGAGCTGTTTTTT.

In its sample, this clone was seen a few times. The V and J genes are TRBV7-9 and TRBJ2-7; 8 bases match TRBD1. Germline V lookup: CDR1 SEHNR, CDR2 FQNEAQ (reference sequence). The CDR3 has 15 residues. Losses at the gene ends were 2 bases for V and 3 bases for J; bases not matched to a gene: 6. CDR3 in DNA: TGTGCCAGCAGCTTAACGACAGGGGTTGGCTACGAGCAGTACTTC. It translates to CASSLTTGVGYEQYF.

This clone is a singleton in its sample. This rearrangement joins TRBV29-1 to TRBJ1-4, with 7 bases matching TRBD1. The CDR3 spans 13 residues. CDR1 is SQVTM and CDR2 is ANQGSEA in the germline V gene. V trimming: 4 bases; J trimming: 5 bases; junction bases outside the gene matches: 4. In DNA, the CDR3 is TGCAGCGTTGCCGGGACAGACAATGAAAAACTGTTTTTT. Protein: CSVAGTDNEKLFF.

This clone was counted a single time. CDR3 sequence: CASSSSTGYEQYF. The CDR3 bases are TGTGCCAGCAGCTCCTCTACAGGCTACGAGCAGTACTTC. The rearrangement uses TRBV11-3 and TRBJ2-7, with D perhaps TRBD1 (5 bases). V was pared by 4 bases and J by 3 bases, with 10 bases between. Looked up from germline, CDR1 is SGHNT and CDR2 is YENEEA. This CDR3 region has 13 residues.

The CDR3 coding sequence is TGCGCCAGCAGCTTAGCGGGCCCGTACAATGAGCAGTTCTTC. Translating it yields CASSLAGPYNEQFF. The V gene is TRBV5-1, the J gene TRBJ2-1, with a weak D call TRBD2 (6 bases). Trimming shortened V by 2 bases and J by 4 bases, and 10 bases separated the two germline ends. The length of the CDR3 is 14 residues. CDR1 is SGHRS and CDR2 is YFSETQ in the germline V gene.

The chain recombines TRBV28 with TRBJ1-4; tentative D call: TRBD1 (6 bases). The V end lost 3 bases, the J end lost 4 bases, and 12 bases lay between the germline ends. The CDR3 contains 15 residues. CDR1 and CDR2 from the germline V gene are MDHEN and SYDVKM. The CDR3 sequence is CASSLATGINEKLFF. The CDR3 nucleotides read TGTGCCAGCAGTTTGGCCACAGGGATTAATGAAAAACTGTTTTTT.

V and J are TRBV6-2 or TRBV6-3 and TRBJ2-7; D remains ambiguous. The length of the CDR3 is 12 residues. Germline CDR1 is MNHEY and CDR2 is SVGEGT. V dropped 6 bases and J dropped 1 base, with 7 bases sitting between them. The CDR3 spells CASSPRSYEQYF. DNA of the CDR3: TGTGCCAGCAGCCCCAGATCCTACGAGCAGTACTTC.

V usage is TRBV6-5 and J usage is TRBJ1-1; D call uncertain. Germline values: CDR1 MNHEY, CDR2 SVGAGI. The CDR3 length is 15 residues. V lost 0 bases and J lost 3, with 11 bases in between. The CDR3 here is CASSYSARVYTEAFF. The CDR3, as DNA: TGTGCCAGCAGTTACTCGGCGCGGGTTTACACTGAAGCTTTCTTT.

The V gene is TRBV27, the J gene TRBJ1-1; TRBD1 might be the D (6 bases). Germline CDR1 and CDR2: MNHEY and SMNVEV (reference sequence). The CDR3 extends over 13 amino acids. Trimming cost V 2 bases and J 3 bases, with 7 bases left between them. The CDR3 DNA follows: TGTGCCAGCAGTTTAGGGGGGCACACTGAAGCTTTCTTT. It encodes CASSLGGHTEAFF.